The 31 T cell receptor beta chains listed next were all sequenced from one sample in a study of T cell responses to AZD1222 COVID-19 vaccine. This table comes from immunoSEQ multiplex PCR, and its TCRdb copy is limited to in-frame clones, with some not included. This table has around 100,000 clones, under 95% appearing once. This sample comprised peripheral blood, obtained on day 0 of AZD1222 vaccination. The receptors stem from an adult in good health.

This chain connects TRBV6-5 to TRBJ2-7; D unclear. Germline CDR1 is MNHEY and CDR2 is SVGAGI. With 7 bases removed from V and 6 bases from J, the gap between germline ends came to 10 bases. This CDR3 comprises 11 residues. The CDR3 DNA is TGTGCCAGCAAACGGTTACGCGAGCAGTACTTC. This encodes CASKRLREQYF.

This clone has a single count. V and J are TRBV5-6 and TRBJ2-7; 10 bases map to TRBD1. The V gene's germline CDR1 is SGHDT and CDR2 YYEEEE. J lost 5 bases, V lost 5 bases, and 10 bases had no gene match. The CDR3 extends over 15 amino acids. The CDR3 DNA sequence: TGTGCCAGCAGTCGCCTAGACAGGGGGCGAGACGAGCAGTACTTC. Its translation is CASSRLDRGRDEQYF.

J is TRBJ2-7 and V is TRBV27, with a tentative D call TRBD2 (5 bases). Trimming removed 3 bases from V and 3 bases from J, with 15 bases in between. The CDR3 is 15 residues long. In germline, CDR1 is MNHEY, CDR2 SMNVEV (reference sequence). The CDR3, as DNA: TGTGCCAGCAGTTTGGGCAGAGGAGGCCTCTACGAGCAGTACTTC. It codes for CASSLGRGGLYEQYF.

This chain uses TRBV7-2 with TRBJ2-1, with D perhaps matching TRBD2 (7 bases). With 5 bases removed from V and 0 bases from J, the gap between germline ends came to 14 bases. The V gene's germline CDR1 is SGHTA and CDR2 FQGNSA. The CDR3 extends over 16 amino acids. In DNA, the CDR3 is TGTGCCAGCAGCGGTAGGGGGGGCTACTCCTACAATGAGCAGTTCTTC. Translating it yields CASSGRGGYSYNEQFF. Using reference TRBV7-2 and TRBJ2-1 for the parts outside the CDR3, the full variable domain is GAGVSQSPSNKVTEKGKDVELRCDPISGHTALYWYRQSLGQGLEFLIYFQGNSAPDKSGLPSDRFSAERTGGSVSTLTIQRTQQEDSAVYLCASSGRGGYSYNEQFFGPGTRLTVL.

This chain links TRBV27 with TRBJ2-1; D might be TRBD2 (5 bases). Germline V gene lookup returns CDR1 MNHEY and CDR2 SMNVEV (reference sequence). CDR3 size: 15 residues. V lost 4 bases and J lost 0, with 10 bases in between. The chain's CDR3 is CASSSGESSYNEQFF. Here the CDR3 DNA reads TGTGCCAGCAGTTCTGGGGAGAGCTCCTACAATGAGCAGTTCTTC.

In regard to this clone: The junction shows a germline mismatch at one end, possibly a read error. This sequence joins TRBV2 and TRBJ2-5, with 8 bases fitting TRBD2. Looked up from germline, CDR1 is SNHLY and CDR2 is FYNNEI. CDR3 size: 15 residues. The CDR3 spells CASREAGAGVRTQYF. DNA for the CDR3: TGTGCCAGCAGGGAAGCGGGGGCCGGAGTTCGGACCCAGTACTTC.

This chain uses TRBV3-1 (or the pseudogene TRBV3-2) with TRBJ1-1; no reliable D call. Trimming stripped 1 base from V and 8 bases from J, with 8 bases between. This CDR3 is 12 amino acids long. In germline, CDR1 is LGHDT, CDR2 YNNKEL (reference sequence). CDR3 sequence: CASSQGAVEAFF. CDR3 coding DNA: TGTGCCAGCAGCCAAGGGGCCGTCGAAGCTTTCTTT.

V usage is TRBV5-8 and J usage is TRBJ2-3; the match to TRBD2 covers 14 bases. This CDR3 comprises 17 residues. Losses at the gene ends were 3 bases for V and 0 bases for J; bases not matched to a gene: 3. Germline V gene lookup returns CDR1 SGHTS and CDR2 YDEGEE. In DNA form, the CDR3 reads TGTGCCAGCAGCTACGGGACTAGCGGGAGAAGCACAGATACGCAGTATTTT. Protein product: CASSYGTSGRSTDTQYF.

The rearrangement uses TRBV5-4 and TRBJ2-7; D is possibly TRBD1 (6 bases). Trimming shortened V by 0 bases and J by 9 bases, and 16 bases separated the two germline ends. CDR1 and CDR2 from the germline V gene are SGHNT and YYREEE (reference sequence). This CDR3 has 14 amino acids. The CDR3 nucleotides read TGTGCCAGCAGCTTGGGCAGGGACACCAAAAGGCAGTACTTC. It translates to CASSLGRDTKRQYF.

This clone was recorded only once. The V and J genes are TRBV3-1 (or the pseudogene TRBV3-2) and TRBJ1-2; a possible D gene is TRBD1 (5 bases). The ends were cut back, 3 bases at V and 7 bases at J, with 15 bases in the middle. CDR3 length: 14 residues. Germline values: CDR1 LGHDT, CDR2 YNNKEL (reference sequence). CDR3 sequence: CASSQDLIGGGYTF. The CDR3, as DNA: TGTGCCAGCAGCCAGGACCTCATTGGGGGTGGCTACACCTTC.

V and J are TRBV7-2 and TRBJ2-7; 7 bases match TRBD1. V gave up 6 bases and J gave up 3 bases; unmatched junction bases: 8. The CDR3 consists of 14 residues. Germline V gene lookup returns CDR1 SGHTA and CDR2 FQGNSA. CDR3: CASSSDRAHYEQYF. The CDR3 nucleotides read TGTGCCAGCAGTTCTGACAGGGCCCACTACGAGCAGTACTTC.

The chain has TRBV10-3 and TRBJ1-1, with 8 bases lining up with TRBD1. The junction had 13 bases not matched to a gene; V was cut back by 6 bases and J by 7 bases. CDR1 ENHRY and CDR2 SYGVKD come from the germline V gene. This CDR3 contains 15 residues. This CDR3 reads CAIRPKPGQEYEAFF. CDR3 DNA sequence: TGTGCCATCAGACCAAAACCGGGACAGGAGTATGAAGCTTTCTTT.

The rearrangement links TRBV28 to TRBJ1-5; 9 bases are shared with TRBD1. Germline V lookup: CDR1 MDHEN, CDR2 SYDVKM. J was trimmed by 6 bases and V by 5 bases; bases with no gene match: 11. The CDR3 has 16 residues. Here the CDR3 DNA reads TGTGCCAGCAGTCCGCCACAGGGGGCGGCTGGTCAGCCCCAGCATTTT. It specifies CASSPPQGAAGQPQHF.

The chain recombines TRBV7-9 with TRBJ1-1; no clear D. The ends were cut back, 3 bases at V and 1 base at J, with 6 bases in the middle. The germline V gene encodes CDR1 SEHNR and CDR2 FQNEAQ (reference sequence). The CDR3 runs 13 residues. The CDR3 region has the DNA TGTGCCAGCAGCTTGAACACGAACACTGAAGCTTTCTTT. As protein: CASSLNTNTEAFF.

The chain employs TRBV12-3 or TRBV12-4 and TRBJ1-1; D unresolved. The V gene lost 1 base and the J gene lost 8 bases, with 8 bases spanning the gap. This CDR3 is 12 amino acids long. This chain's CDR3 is CASSLVGVEAFF. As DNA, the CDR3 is TGTGCCAGCAGTTTAGTTGGGGTAGAAGCTTTCTTT.

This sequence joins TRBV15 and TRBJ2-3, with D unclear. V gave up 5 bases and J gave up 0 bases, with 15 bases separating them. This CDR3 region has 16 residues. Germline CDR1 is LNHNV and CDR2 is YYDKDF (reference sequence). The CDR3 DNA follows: TGTGCCACCAGCCGAGGTGGGTTATCTAGCACAGATACGCAGTATTTT. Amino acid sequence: CATSRGGLSSTDTQYF.

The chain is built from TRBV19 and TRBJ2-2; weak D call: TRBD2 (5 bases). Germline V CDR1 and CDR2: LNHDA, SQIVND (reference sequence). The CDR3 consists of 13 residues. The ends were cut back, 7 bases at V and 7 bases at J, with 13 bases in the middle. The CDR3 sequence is CASKRDSGGELFF. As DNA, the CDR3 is TGTGCCAGTAAGAGGGATTCCGGCGGGGAGCTGTTTTTT.

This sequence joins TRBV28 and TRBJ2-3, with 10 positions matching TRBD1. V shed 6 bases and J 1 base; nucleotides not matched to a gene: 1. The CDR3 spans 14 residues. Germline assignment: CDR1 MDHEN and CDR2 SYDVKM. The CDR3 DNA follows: TGTGCCAGCAGGACAGGGGGCGGCACAGATACGCAGTATTTT. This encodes CASRTGGGTDTQYF.

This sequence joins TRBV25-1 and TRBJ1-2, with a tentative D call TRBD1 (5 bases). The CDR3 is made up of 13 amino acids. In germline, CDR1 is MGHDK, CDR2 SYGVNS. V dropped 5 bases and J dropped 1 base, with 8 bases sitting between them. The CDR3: CASSRGFNYGYTF. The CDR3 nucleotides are TGTGCCAGCAGTAGGGGATTTAACTATGGCTACACCTTC.

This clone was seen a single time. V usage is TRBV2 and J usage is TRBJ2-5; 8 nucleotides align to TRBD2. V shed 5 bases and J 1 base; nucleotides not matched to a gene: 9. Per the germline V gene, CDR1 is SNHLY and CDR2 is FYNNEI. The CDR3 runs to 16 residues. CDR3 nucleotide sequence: TGTGCCAGCAGTAAAAGTAGCGGGGCGGTCCAAGAGACCCAGTACTTC. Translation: CASSKSSGAVQETQYF.

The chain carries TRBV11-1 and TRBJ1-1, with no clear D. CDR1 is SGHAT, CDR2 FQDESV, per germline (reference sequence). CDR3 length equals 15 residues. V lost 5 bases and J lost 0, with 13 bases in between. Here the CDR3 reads CASSLMGVVNTEAFF. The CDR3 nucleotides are TGTGCCAGCAGCCTCATGGGCGTGGTGAACACTGAAGCTTTCTTT.

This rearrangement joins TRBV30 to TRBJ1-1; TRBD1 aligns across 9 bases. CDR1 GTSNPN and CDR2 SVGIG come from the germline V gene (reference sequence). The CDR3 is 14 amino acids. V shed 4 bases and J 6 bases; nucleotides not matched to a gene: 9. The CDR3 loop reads CAWTLRDRESEAFF. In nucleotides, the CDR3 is TGTGCCTGGACCCTGCGGGACAGGGAGTCTGAAGCTTTCTTT.

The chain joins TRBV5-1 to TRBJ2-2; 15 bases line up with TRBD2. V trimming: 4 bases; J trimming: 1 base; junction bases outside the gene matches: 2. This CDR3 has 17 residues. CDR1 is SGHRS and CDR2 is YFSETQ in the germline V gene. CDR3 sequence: CASSAGLAGGNTGELFF. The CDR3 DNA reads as TGCGCCAGCAGCGCGGGACTAGCGGGAGGGAACACCGGGGAGCTGTTTTTT.

For the CDR3, the DNA is TGTGCCAGTAGTAAGCAGGGGGGGGGCTACGAGCAGTACTTC. The encoded protein is CASSKQGGGYEQYF. The chain carries TRBV19 and TRBJ2-7; D possibly uses TRBD1 or TRBD2 (7 bases each). This CDR3 spans 14 amino acids. The germline CDR1 and CDR2 sequences are LNHDA and SQIVND (reference sequence). V lost 4 bases and J lost 3, with 13 bases in between.

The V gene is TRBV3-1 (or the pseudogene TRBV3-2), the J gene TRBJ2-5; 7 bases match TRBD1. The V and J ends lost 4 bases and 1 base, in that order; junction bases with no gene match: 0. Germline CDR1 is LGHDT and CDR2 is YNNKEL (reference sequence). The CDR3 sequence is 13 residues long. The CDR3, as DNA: TGTGCCAGCAGCCGACAGGGCCAAGAGACCCAGTACTTC. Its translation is CASSRQGQETQYF.

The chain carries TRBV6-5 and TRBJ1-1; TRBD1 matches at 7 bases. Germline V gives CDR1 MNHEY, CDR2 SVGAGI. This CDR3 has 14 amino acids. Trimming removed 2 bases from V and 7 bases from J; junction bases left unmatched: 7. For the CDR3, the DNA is TGTGCCAGCAGTTACCAGGGGGGGGCACGTGAAGCTTTCTTT. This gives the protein CASSYQGGAREAFF.

The CDR3 protein is CASRLAGGGRDTQYF. In DNA form, the CDR3 reads TGTGCCAGCAGACTAGCGGGAGGGGGAAGAGATACGCAGTATTTT. The V gene is TRBV13, the J gene TRBJ2-3, with 13 bases lining up with TRBD2. The CDR3 contains 15 residues. J lost 5 bases, V lost 6 bases, and 5 bases had no gene match. The V gene's germline CDR1 is PRHDT and CDR2 FYEKMQ (reference sequence).

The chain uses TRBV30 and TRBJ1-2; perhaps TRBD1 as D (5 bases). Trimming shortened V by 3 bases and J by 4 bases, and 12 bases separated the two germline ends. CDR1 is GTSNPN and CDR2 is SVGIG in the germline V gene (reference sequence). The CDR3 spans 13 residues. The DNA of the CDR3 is TGTGCCTGGAGCATGGGGGGTGGCTATGGCTACACCTTC. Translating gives CAWSMGGGYGYTF.

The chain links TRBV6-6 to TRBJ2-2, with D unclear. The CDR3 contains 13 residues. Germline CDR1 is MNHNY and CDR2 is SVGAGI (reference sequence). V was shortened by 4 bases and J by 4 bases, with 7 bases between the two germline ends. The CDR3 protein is CASSLDPTGELFF. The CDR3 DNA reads TGTGCCAGCAGTTTAGACCCCACCGGGGAGCTGTTTTTT.

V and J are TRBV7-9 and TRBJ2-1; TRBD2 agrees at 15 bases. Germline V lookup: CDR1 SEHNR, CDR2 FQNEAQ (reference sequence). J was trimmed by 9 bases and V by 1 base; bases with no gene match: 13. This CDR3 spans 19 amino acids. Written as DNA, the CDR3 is TGTGCCAGCAGCTTAGACGGACTAGCGGGAGGGAGGGCCTGGGCTGAGCAGTTCTTC. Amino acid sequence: CASSLDGLAGGRAWAEQFF.

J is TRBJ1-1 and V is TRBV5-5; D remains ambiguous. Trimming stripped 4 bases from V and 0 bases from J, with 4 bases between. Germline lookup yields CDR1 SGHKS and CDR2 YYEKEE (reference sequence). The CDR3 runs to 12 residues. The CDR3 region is CASSLLNTEAFF. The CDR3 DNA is TGTGCCAGCAGCCTCTTGAACACTGAAGCTTTCTTT.